Presented here are 15 T cell receptor beta chains from one specimen sequenced in a study of blood T cells in healthy people across ages. A sample-barcoded 5' primer and a J-beta primer mix were used in a second PCR of roughly 7 to 11 cycles. Each CDR3 protein gets one entry after TCRdb re-called the 5' RACE reads with MiXCR. The profile shows 900,000 to 950,000 distinct CDR3 sequences, almost 30% of them singletons. The sample was also linked to a second study, of T cells of mothers and their children.

Sample: blood. The receptors shown here come from a woman aged 40 to 49 in good health.

In this sample, this clonotype turned up a few times. The CDR3 coding sequence is TGTGCCAGCAGCAAAACAGGGTTCGGGGCCAACGTCCTGACTTTC. This gives the protein CASSKTGFGANVLTF. This chain uses TRBV12-3 or TRBV12-4 with TRBJ2-6; D is perhaps TRBD1 (6 bases). CDR3 length: 15 amino acids. V shed 6 bases and J shed 4 bases, with 13 bases lying between them.

This clonotype was seen at least ten times. The chain has TRBV12-3 or TRBV12-4 and TRBJ2-7; D is unclear. The CDR3 loop spans 15 amino acids. The germline V and J ends were trimmed by 2 bases and 3 bases, with 14 bases remaining between them. The DNA of the CDR3 is TGTGCCAGCAGTTTACCAGGACGGCTAGACTACGAGCAGTACTTC. Its translation: CASSLPGRLDYEQYF.

This clonotype was observed a few times. The chain employs TRBV5-1 and TRBJ2-6; maybe TRBD2 (6 bases). The germline V gene encodes CDR1 SGHRS and CDR2 YFSETQ. V shed 3 bases and J shed 0 bases, with 13 bases lying between them. The CDR3 sequence is 17 residues long. The CDR3: CASSWGDASSGANVLTF. Written as DNA, the CDR3 is TGCGCCAGCAGCTGGGGGGACGCCTCCTCTGGGGCCAACGTCCTGACTTTC.

The rearrangement uses TRBV7-6 and TRBJ1-6, with 7 bases matching TRBD1. V dropped 5 bases and J dropped 8; count of bases not matched to a gene: 9. The CDR3 runs to 15 residues. Germline CDR1 is SGHVS and CDR2 is FNYEAQ. The CDR3 coding sequence is TGTGCCAGCAGCATACAGGGGCCCGGGGATTCACCCCTCCACTTT. Translated, it gives CASSIQGPGDSPLHF.

This clonotype was counted a few times. The chain is built from TRBV11-2 and TRBJ2-5; D is uncertain. The end of the DNA is better explained by TRBJ2-7, so the J call may be wrong. CDR1 is SGHAT, CDR2 FQNNGV, per germline. This CDR3 contains 12 residues. The CDR3 loop reads CASSSTYGEQYF. Written as DNA, the CDR3 is TGTGCCAGCAGCTCCACCTATGGCGAGCAGTACTTC.

The rearrangement links TRBV28 to TRBJ1-1, with D perhaps TRBD1 (5 bases). The CDR3 totals 17 residues. The ends were cut back, 8 bases at V and 0 bases at J, with 22 bases in the middle. The germline V gene has CDR1 MDHEN and CDR2 SYDVKM. DNA of the CDR3: TGTGCCAGCGGTCCAATGGTGCGGGGGGGATTGAACACTGAAGCTTTCTTT. It translates to CASGPMVRGGLNTEAFF.

This clonotype has a handful of counts. This may come from a read error, since a much larger clone is one base off. The chain's CDR3 is CAIALAVYNEQYF. The CDR3 DNA is TGTGCCATCGCCCTAGCGGTATACAATGAGCAGTACTTC. The genes are TRBV10-3 and TRBJ2-7; 7 bases are shared with TRBD2. CDR1 is ENHRY and CDR2 is SYGVKD in the germline V gene. The CDR3 contains 13 residues. The V gene end was trimmed by 8 bases and the J gene end by 7 bases; junction bases not matched to a gene: 11.

This chain uses TRBV28 with TRBJ2-3, with D tentatively TRBD2 (5 bases). The CDR3 has 12 residues. V gave up 2 bases and J gave up 8 bases, with 8 bases separating them. Germline values: CDR1 MDHEN, CDR2 SYDVKM. This CDR3 is CASSLVGGTQYF. Here the CDR3 DNA reads TGTGCCAGCAGTTTAGTAGGAGGTACGCAGTATTTT.

Turning to this clonotype: This may come from a read error, since a much larger clone is one base off. In nucleotides, the CDR3 is TGCAGTGCTAACTCGGGCCACTCGGTAAAACTGTTTTTT. Protein: CSANSGHSVKLFF. This chain joins TRBV20-1 and TRBJ1-4; D is unresolved. Trimming left V 4 bases short and J 10 bases short, with 16 bases between. The CDR3 sequence is 13 residues long. Germline CDR1 DFQATT, CDR2 SNEGSKA (reference sequence).

The V and J genes are TRBV9 and TRBJ2-1; 7 nucleotides match TRBD1. V shed 1 base and J 10 bases; nucleotides not matched to a gene: 8. Germline lookup yields CDR1 SGDLS and CDR2 YYNGEE. The CDR3 extends over 14 amino acids. The CDR3 region has the DNA TGTGCCAGCAGCGTAAGGGACAGCCTCTACGAGCAGTTCTTC. It yields the protein CASSVRDSLYEQFF.

The chain carries TRBV6-2 or TRBV6-3 and TRBJ2-7; tentative D call: TRBD2 (5 bases). The CDR3 has 14 amino acids. Germline V CDR1 and CDR2: MNHEY, SVGEGT. V was clipped by 2 bases and J by 2 bases, with 10 bases between them. Here the CDR3 reads CASSYEGSTYEQYF. The CDR3, as DNA: TGTGCCAGCAGTTACGAGGGCAGTACCTACGAGCAGTACTTC.

Points on this clonotype: This may come from a read error, since a much larger clone is one base off. This sequence joins TRBV7-9 and TRBJ2-1, with a tentative D call TRBD2 (6 bases). V lost 5 bases to trimming and J lost 0 bases, with 14 bases between them. The CDR3 runs 16 residues. Per the germline V gene, CDR1 is SEHNR and CDR2 is FQNEAQ (reference sequence). CDR3 in DNA: TGTGCCAGCAGCCAAAGGGACGGGAGCTCCTACAATGAGCAGTTCTTC. Translation: CASSQRDGSSYNEQFF.

The chain employs TRBV7-9 and TRBJ2-3; D tentatively fits TRBD1 or TRBD2 (5 bases each). This CDR3 contains 16 residues. Germline-derived CDR1 and CDR2 are SEHNR and FQNEAQ (reference sequence). V lost 2 bases, J lost 0 bases, and 12 bases lay in between. The CDR3 here is CASSLIGRDSTDTQYF. Written as DNA, the CDR3 is TGTGCCAGCAGCTTAATCGGTCGGGACAGCACAGATACGCAGTATTTT.

This clonotype occurred a few times. The chain carries TRBV27 and TRBJ2-7, with TRBD2 matching 13 bases. The junction had 13 bases not matched to a gene; V was cut back by 5 bases and J by 12 bases. The CDR3 is made up of 15 amino acids. The germline V gene encodes CDR1 MNHEY and CDR2 SMNVEV (reference sequence). The CDR3 reads CASSPGTSGKETRYF. The DNA for the CDR3 is TGTGCCAGCAGTCCCGGGACTAGCGGGAAAGAGACCCGGTACTTC.

This clonotype was observed a handful of times. V gene TRBV5-6 combines with J gene TRBJ1-1; D is unresolved. The CDR3 contains 14 residues. Trimming cost V 2 bases and J 5 bases, with 13 bases left between them. Germline assignment: CDR1 SGHDT and CDR2 YYEEEE. CDR3 coding DNA: TGTGCCAGCAGCTTAATCGGGGAAAATACTGAAGCTTTCTTT. As protein: CASSLIGENTEAFF.